A selection of T cell receptor beta chains follows, all from one sample in a study of shared clonotypes between healthy human individuals. Clones were read by immunoSEQ multiplex PCR, and TCRdb kept only the in-frame ones, dropping some. This table has millions of clones, over 85% appearing once. Sequencing was performed on naive CD4+ T cells sorted from blood. Receptor source: a man between 18 and 35 years old in good health. Each CDR3 is given with its conserved first and last residue. Fields, in order: CDR3 length, V gene, D gene, clone size, J gene, CDR3 protein, CDR3 DNA. The D gene is left open where the match is weak. Clone sizes are given selectively: once, few, many, or a class where the clone is expanded.

14	TRBV2	.	.	TRBJ1-5	CASSLGGGNQPQHF	TGTGCCAGCAGCTTGGGGGGGGGCAATCAGCCCCAGCATTTT
16	TRBV12-5	.	.	TRBJ2-1	CASGLDVGGVPREQFF	TGTGCTAGTGGTTTGGATGTCGGAGGGGTCCCTAGGGAGCAGTTCTTC
14	TRBV11-2	.	.	TRBJ1-1	CASSLSKINTEAFF	TGTGCCAGCAGCTTATCAAAGATAAACACTGAAGCTTTCTTT
14	TRBV7-9	TRBD1	.	TRBJ1-5	CASSTDRENQPQHF	TGTGCCAGCAGCACGGACAGGGAAAATCAGCCCCAGCATTTT
15	TRBV14	TRBD2	.	TRBJ2-4	CASSQVAGGPNIQYF	TGTGCCAGCAGCCAAGTTGCGGGGGGGCCTAACATTCAGTACTTC
14	TRBV30	.	.	TRBJ1-2	CAWSLGPALGGYTF	TGTGCCTGGAGTTTGGGACCCGCTTTGGGTGGCTACACCTTC
16	TRBV7-9	.	once	TRBJ1-4	CASSLSGGRTNEKLFF	TGTGCCAGCAGCTTGAGCGGGGGAAGGACTAATGAAAAACTGTTTTTT
14	TRBV7-9	.	.	TRBJ2-5	CASSTEGDWETQYF	TGTGCCAGCAGCACAGAGGGGGACTGGGAGACCCAGTACTTC
13	TRBV18	.	.	TRBJ2-3	CASSPHSTDTQYF	TGTGCCAGCTCACCCCATAGCACAGATACGCAGTATTTT
14	TRBV25-1	.	once	TRBJ1-5	CASSPGTGPLPQHF	TGTGCCAGCAGCCCAGGGACGGGCCCTCTGCCCCAGCATTTT
16	TRBV5-6	.	.	TRBJ2-7	CASTLTGSRSAYEQYF	TGTGCCAGCACCTTAACGGGGAGCCGAAGCGCCTACGAGCAGTACTTC
14	TRBV11-2	.	once	TRBJ2-7	CASSLRVSDYEQYF	TGTGCCAGCAGCTTAAGGGTCTCAGACTACGAGCAGTACTTC
16	TRBV5-4	.	.	TRBJ1-3	CASSLNLGLSGNTIYF	TGTGCCAGCAGCTTGAACTTGGGGCTATCTGGAAACACCATATATTTT
15	TRBV7-2	.	.	TRBJ2-3	CASSLERARTDTQYF	TGTGCCAGCAGCTTAGAGAGGGCCCGCACAGATACGCAGTATTTT
15	TRBV13	TRBD1	.	TRBJ2-3	CASSPGQGKTDTQYF	TGTGCCAGCAGCCCCGGACAGGGAAAGACAGATACGCAGTATTTT
18	TRBV2	TRBD2	.	TRBJ2-7	CASSRTSGRLQGDYEQYF	TGTGCCAGCAGTCGGACTAGCGGGAGACTTCAAGGAGACTACGAGCAGTACTTC
15	TRBV7-9	TRBD1	.	TRBJ1-4	CASSSPGTGNEKLFF	TGTGCCAGCAGCAGCCCCGGGACAGGAAATGAAAAACTGTTTTTT
14	TRBV10-1	TRBD2	.	TRBJ2-7	CASSLTSGRDEQYF	TGCGCCAGCAGTCTGACTAGCGGGAGGGACGAGCAGTACTTC
12	TRBV6-5	.	.	TRBJ2-3	CASSRQADTQYF	TGTGCCAGCAGCCGACAGGCAGATACGCAGTATTTT